The 2 T cell receptor beta chains given below trace back to one sample, sequenced in a study of T cell responses to AZD1222 COVID-19 vaccine. The protocol was immunoSEQ multiplex PCR, while the TCRdb copy is restricted to in-frame clones and leaves out a portion. The table records 180,000 or so clones, just under 95% of them present only once. This specimen consisted of peripheral blood, obtained 28 days after the second dose of the MenACWY control vaccine. The receptors derive from an adult who received the MenACWY meningococcal vaccine as a control.

The chain employs TRBV5-6 and TRBJ1-2; 8 positions agree with TRBD1. Germline CDR1 reads SGHDT; CDR2 reads YYEEEE. J lost 6 bases, V lost 2 bases, and 3 bases had no gene match. The CDR3 contains 13 residues. CDR3 protein: CASSLNRGNGYTF. The CDR3 DNA follows: TGTGCCAGCAGCTTAAACAGGGGGAATGGCTACACCTTC. Filled out from reference TRBV5-6 and TRBJ1-2, the complete variable domain reads DAGVTQSPTHLIKTRGQQVTLRCSPKSGHDTVSWYQQALGQGPQFIFQYYEEEERQRGNFPDRFSGHQFPNYSSELNVNALLLGDSALYLCASSLNRGNGYTFGSGTRLTVV.

This chain links TRBV9 with TRBJ2-7; D may be TRBD1 (5 bases). Per the germline V gene, CDR1 is SGDLS and CDR2 is YYNGEE. The CDR3 is 15 residues long. Trimming shortened V by 1 base and J by 2 bases, and 13 bases separated the two germline ends. Here the CDR3 DNA reads TGTGCCAGCAGCGTAACGGCAGGGTCGACCTACGAGCAGTACTTC. The encoded protein is CASSVTAGSTYEQYF.